These 21 T cell receptor beta chains were sequenced from one sample in a study of human T cells and chemical hapten exposure. Regarding time point: pre-sensitization, week 0. The treatment: therapeutic diphenylcyclopropenone sensitization with weekly scalp DPC. Using its own MiXCR run on the RACE reads, TCRdb lists one record per CDR3 protein. The sample contains more than 300,000 distinct CDR3 sequences, 4.5% to 7% of which appear only once. The sequencing here drew on whole blood, taken in connection with sensitization to the hapten diphenylcyclopropenone (DPC). These TCRs come from a woman under 30 with alopecia areata. Some clones in this sample may be carry-over from other donors' samples.

This clonotype was recorded many times. The V and J genes are TRBV10-3 and TRBJ1-2, with D possibly matching TRBD1 (6 bases). Germline-derived CDR1 and CDR2 are ENHRY and SYGVKD. The length of the CDR3 is 16 residues. The germline V and J ends were trimmed by 4 bases and 4 bases, with 19 bases remaining between them. CDR3 in DNA: TGTGCCATCAGTGCGGGAATTCACACAGGGATCTATGGCTACACCTTC. Residues: CAISAGIHTGIYGYTF.

The table lists this clonotype with many counts. The chain uses TRBV3-1 and TRBJ2-2, with 7 bases that match TRBD2. Germline CDR1 is LGHDT and CDR2 is YNNKEL (reference sequence). The J segment lost 8 bases and the V segment lost 3 bases, leaving 15 bases of the junction unmatched. CDR3 length: 17 amino acids. The CDR3 protein is CASSHIFAGVWKGELFF. For the CDR3, the DNA is TGTGCCAGCAGCCACATCTTCGCGGGGGTCTGGAAAGGGGAGCTGTTTTTT.

As to this clonotype: This may come from a read error, since a much larger clone is one base off. This chain connects TRBV24-1 to TRBJ1-1; D is unresolved. CDR1 and CDR2 from the germline V gene are KGHDR and SFDVKD. This CDR3 spans 13 amino acids. This CDR3 reads CTTSDRLNTEAFF. DNA for the CDR3: TGTACCACCAGTGATCGGCTGAACACTGAAGCTTTCTTT.

The CDR3 coding sequence is TGTGCCAGCAGGATAGGACTAGCAGAGGAGACCCAGTACTTC. Translating it yields CASRIGLAEETQYF. The chain recombines TRBV2 with TRBJ2-5; 8 bases agree with TRBD2. The germline CDR1 and CDR2 sequences are SNHLY and FYNNEI. The CDR3 is 14 residues long. V lost 6 bases, J lost 5 bases, and 8 bases stayed unmatched.

This clonotype was seen at least ten times. The CDR3 protein is CASSRAGTGGLGYTF. The CDR3 DNA is TGTGCCAGCAGTAGGGCCGGGACAGGGGGCCTTGGCTACACCTTC. The chain links TRBV6-2 or TRBV6-3 to TRBJ1-2; 12 nucleotides agree with TRBD1. Germline trimming cut 5 bases from V and 7 bases from J; bases unmatched to any gene: 8. Germline V gives CDR1 MNHEY, CDR2 SVGEGT. This CDR3 is built from 15 residues.

This clonotype was detected only a few times. The chain carries TRBV20-1 and TRBJ2-3; D is undetermined. In germline, CDR1 is DFQATT, CDR2 SNEGSKA (reference sequence). Trimming shortened V by 4 bases and J by 2 bases, and 13 bases separated the two germline ends. The length of the CDR3 is 14 residues. Here the CDR3 reads CSATESRFTDTQYF. CDR3 nucleotides: TGCAGTGCTACTGAGAGTAGGTTCACAGATACGCAGTATTTT.

The rearrangement links TRBV27 to TRBJ2-3; TRBD1 agrees at 9 bases. Trimming took 3 bases from V and 2 from J; bases not matched to a gene: 9. Looked up from germline, CDR1 is MNHEY and CDR2 is SMNVEV (reference sequence). This CDR3 region has 17 residues. CDR3 DNA sequence: TGTGCCAGCAGTTTGATTTATGGGACAGGGATCACAGATACGCAGTATTTT. It yields the protein CASSLIYGTGITDTQYF.

This clonotype was counted many times. This rearrangement joins TRBV7-2 to TRBJ1-1; D is undetermined. V gave up 1 base and J gave up 1 base, with 10 bases separating them. Germline assignment: CDR1 SGHTA and CDR2 FQGNSA. The CDR3 sequence is 15 residues long. The CDR3 DNA follows: TGTGCCAGCAGCTTAGGTCGGGCGGAGAACACTGAAGCTTTCTTT. Protein: CASSLGRAENTEAFF.

Concerning this clonotype itself: One end of the junction fails to match germline, which may point to a read error. The V call is TRBV2, the J call TRBJ1-2, with D uncertain. Germline V gene sequence: CDR1 SNHLY, CDR2 FYNNEI. The CDR3 has 12 residues. The CDR3 coding sequence is TGTGCCAGCAGTGAAGCGCGAGACGAGGAGTCCTTC. It encodes CASSEARDEESF.

Only a few counts were recorded for this clonotype. This rearrangement joins TRBV7-3 to TRBJ2-7; maybe TRBD2 (6 bases). The CDR3 totals 13 residues. Germline-derived CDR1 and CDR2 are SGHTA and FQGTGA. V was trimmed by 2 bases and J by 3 bases, leaving 8 bases between them. CDR3 coding DNA: TGTGCCAGCAGCTTAGCTAGCGACTACGAGCAGTACTTC. Protein sequence: CASSLASDYEQYF.

CDR3 amino acids: CASSSGLGTPETQYF. CDR3 in DNA: TGTGCCAGCAGTAGTGGGTTGGGTACCCCAGAGACCCAGTACTTC. The chain links TRBV5-5 to TRBJ2-5, with D uncertain. In germline, CDR1 is SGHKS, CDR2 YYEKEE (reference sequence). Trimming pared 5 bases from V and 4 bases from J, leaving 18 bases between. This CDR3 comprises 15 residues.

The chain has TRBV12-5 and TRBJ1-1; 8 nucleotides match TRBD1. This CDR3 region has 16 residues. In germline, CDR1 is LGHNT, CDR2 FRNRAP. V shed 5 bases, J shed 1 base, and the junction held 9 bases outside the gene matches. The CDR3 region has the DNA TGTGCTAGTGGTCCCGGACAGGGTAAGAGGAACACTGAAGCTTTCTTT. It specifies CASGPGQGKRNTEAFF. The variable domain in full, with the rest retrieved from reference TRBV12-5 and TRBJ1-1, is DARVTQTPRHKVTEMGQEVTMRCQPILGHNTVFWYRQTMMQGLELLAYFRNRAPLDDSGMPKDRFSAEMPDATLATLKIQPSEPRDSAVYFCASGPGQGKRNTEAFFGQGTRLTVV.

The V gene is TRBV10-3, the J gene TRBJ2-4; D ambiguous. Trimming cost V 0 bases and J 8 bases, with 5 bases left between them. CDR1 and CDR2 (germline): ENHRY, SYGVKD. This CDR3 spans 12 amino acids. The CDR3: CAISESRDIQYF. For the CDR3, the DNA is TGTGCCATCAGTGAGTCGAGAGACATTCAGTACTTC.

This clonotype has more than one count but fewer than ten. The chain combines TRBV6-1 with TRBJ2-3, with a possible D match to TRBD1 (5 bases). CDR1 and CDR2 (germline): MNHNS, SASEGT. This CDR3 has 13 amino acids. Trimming stripped 6 bases from V and 6 bases from J, with 13 bases between. The CDR3 here is CASREQGVDTQYF. The DNA of the CDR3 is TGTGCCAGCAGGGAACAAGGGGTGGATACGCAGTATTTT.

This clonotype occurred many times. The rearrangement uses TRBV5-4 and TRBJ1-1, with 7 bases that match TRBD1. Germline V lookup: CDR1 SGHNT, CDR2 YYREEE (reference sequence). The V segment lost 4 bases and the J segment 5 bases; nucleotides outside the gene matches: 5. The CDR3 consists of 13 residues. The CDR3 sequence: CASSTGAWTEAFF. CDR3 in DNA: TGTGCCAGCAGCACAGGGGCCTGGACTGAAGCTTTCTTT.

The chain uses TRBV2 and TRBJ1-1, with D possibly being TRBD1 (5 bases). V gave up 3 bases and J gave up 0 bases, with 8 bases separating them. This CDR3 has 14 amino acids. Germline lookup yields CDR1 SNHLY and CDR2 FYNNEI. The DNA for the CDR3 is TGTGCCAGCAGTGAGGAGACAGTGAACACTGAAGCTTTCTTT. It codes for CASSEETVNTEAFF. The whole variable domain, remainder taken from reference TRBV2 and TRBJ1-1, is EPEVTQTPSHQVTQMGQEVILRCVPISNHLYFYWYRQILGQKVEFLVSFYNNEISEKSEIFDDQFSVERPDGSNFTLKIRSTKLEDSAMYFCASSEETVNTEAFFGQGTRLTVV.

Comments on this clonotype: A read error is possible here, since a much larger clone lies one base away. The CDR3, as DNA: TGTGCCAGCAGCCGGTTCAACCAGGGGGACACAGATACGCAGTATTTT. It specifies CASSRFNQGDTDTQYF. This chain joins TRBV14 and TRBJ2-3, with 7 nucleotides matching TRBD1. The CDR3 is 16 residues long. Per the germline V gene, CDR1 is SGHDN and CDR2 is FVKESK. The J segment lost 2 bases and the V segment lost 4 bases, leaving 9 bases of the junction unmatched.

In this sample, this clonotype turned up many times. The chain joins TRBV6-1 to TRBJ1-2, with 11 bases that match TRBD1. The V gene end was trimmed by 4 bases and the J gene end by 8 bases; junction bases not matched to a gene: 6. This CDR3 contains 14 residues. Germline CDR1 reads MNHNS; CDR2 reads SASEGT. In nucleotides, the CDR3 is TGTGCCAGCAGTGCCGGACAGGGGGCAGGAGGCTACACCTTC. Translation: CASSAGQGAGGYTF.

This clonotype came up many times. The rearrangement uses TRBV6-1 and TRBJ1-1; no clear D gene. Germline CDR1 MNHNS, CDR2 SASEGT. The CDR3 consists of 11 residues. Trimming took 3 bases from V and 11 from J, leaving 10 bases between them. CDR3 DNA sequence: TGTGCCAGCAGTGATGAGCGGAGGGCTTTCTTT. Residues: CASSDERRAFF.

A few counts support this clonotype. This sequence joins TRBV20-1 and TRBJ2-4; D tentatively fits TRBD1 or TRBD2 (5 bases each). CDR3 length: 14 amino acids. Germline V gives CDR1 DFQATT, CDR2 SNEGSKA (reference sequence). Trimming removed 8 bases from V and 6 bases from J, with 20 bases in between. As DNA, the CDR3 is TGCAGTCCCAGAGAGGGGCAGGGCGGAAACATTCAGTACTTC. Its translation is CSPREGQGGNIQYF.

The rearrangement links TRBV6-1 to TRBJ1-5; TRBD1 matches 7 bases. With 10 bases clipped from V and 1 base from J, the junction kept 7 bases outside the gene matches. CDR3 length: 14 amino acids. Per the germline V gene, CDR1 is MNHNS and CDR2 is SASEGT. The CDR3 coding sequence is TGTGCCACCAGGAAGGGACAGAGCAATCAGCCCCAGCATTTT. Encoded protein: CATRKGQSNQPQHF.